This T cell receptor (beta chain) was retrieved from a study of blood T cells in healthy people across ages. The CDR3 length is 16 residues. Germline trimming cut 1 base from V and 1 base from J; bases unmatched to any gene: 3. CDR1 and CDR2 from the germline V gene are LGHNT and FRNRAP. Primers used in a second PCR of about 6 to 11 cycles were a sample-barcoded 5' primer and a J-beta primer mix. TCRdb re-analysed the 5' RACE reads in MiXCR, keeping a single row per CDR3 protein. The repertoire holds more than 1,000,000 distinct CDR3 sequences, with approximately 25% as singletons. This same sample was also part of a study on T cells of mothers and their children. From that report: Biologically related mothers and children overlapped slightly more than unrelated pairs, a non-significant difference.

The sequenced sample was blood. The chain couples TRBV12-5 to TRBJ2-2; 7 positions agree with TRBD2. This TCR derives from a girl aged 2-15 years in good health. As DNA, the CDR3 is TGTGCTAGTGGTTTGGCGGGGGGACGGAACACCGGGGAGCTGTTTTTT. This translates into CASGLAGGRNTGELFF.